Included here is one T cell receptor beta chain sequence, with context. The junction differs from germline at one of its ends, possibly a read error. Alongside a J-beta primer mix, a sample-barcoded 5' primer served in a second PCR lasting about 6 to 12 cycles. Each TCR beta cDNA got a 12-nucleotide random molecular identifier. MiXCR was run by TCRdb on the 5' RACE reads, yielding one entry per CDR3 protein. Found here are about 640,000 distinct CDR3 sequences, approximately 40% of them singletons; the top ten hold about 30%. This record belongs to a study of blood T cells in healthy people across ages. The CDR3 length is 16 residues. Germline values: CDR1 SSHAT, CDR2 FNYEAQ (reference sequence). Isolation recovered at least 6.5 million PBMCs from every sample.

The chain uses TRBV7-7 and TRBJ2-3; 9 bases are a match to TRBD2. The specimen was blood. The TCR sequence derives from a man at least 80 years old in good health. CDR3 sequence (DNA): TGTGCTAGCAGCACGGACGAGCGGGAGGTTACAGATACGCAGTATTTT. Translated, it gives CASSTDEREVTDTQYF.